This is a list of T cell receptor beta chains from one sample in a study of OX40 agonist ivuxolimab in advanced cancers. The protocol was immunoSEQ multiplex PCR, while the TCRdb copy is restricted to in-frame clones and leaves out a portion. The sample has around 62,000 clones, about nine tenths seen once. The input for sequencing was CD4+ or CD8+ T cells sorted from blood, taken in a trial of the OX40 agonist ivuxolimab. These TCRs come from an adult with an advanced solid tumor such as melanoma, head and neck, liver or kidney cancer. The CDR3 runs from the conserved cysteine through the conserved F or W. A D gene is named only where the DNA matches it firmly. Only some rows state a clone size, as once, few, many or a class for expanded clones.

TRBV15,.,17,TRBD1,TRBJ1-3,TGTGCCACCAGCAGGAGGGGACAGGTGAACTCTGGAAACACCATATATTTT,CATSRRGQVNSGNTIYF
TRBV2,.,15,TRBD1,TRBJ2-1,TGTGCCAGCACATACCGGGACAGGGGGCAGGGTGAGCAGTTCTTC,CASTYRDRGQGEQFF
TRBV5-1,.,14,TRBD1,TRBJ1-4,TGCGCCAGCAGCCCTGGGACAGGGTCCGAAAAACTGTTTTTT,CASSPGTGSEKLFF
TRBV5-4,.,17,TRBD2,TRBJ2-2,TGTGCCAGCAGCTTAGGGACTAGCGGGACTGACACCGGGGAGCTGTTTTTT,CASSLGTSGTDTGELFF
TRBV2,.,12,.,TRBJ2-7,TGTGCCAGCAGTTGGACACGCTACGAGCAGTACTTC,CASSWTRYEQYF
TRBV27,.,19,TRBD1,TRBJ1-6,TGTGCCAGCAGTTTGCTCCCGACAGGGGGCGTAGGATTTAATTCACCCCTCCACTTT,CASSLLPTGGVGFNSPLHF
TRBV20-1,.,11,.,TRBJ1-1,TGCAGTGCTAGTTGGGGCACTGAAGCTTTCTTT,CSASWGTEAFF
TRBV12-5,.,15,TRBD1,TRBJ2-2,TGTGCTAGTGGTTTGCAGGGGGCGAACACCGGGGAGCTGTTTTTT,CASGLQGANTGELFF
TRBV6-6,.,14,.,TRBJ1-1,TGTGCCAGCAGAAACTCAGGGCGAGGCACTGAAGCTTTCTTT,CASRNSGRGTEAFF
TRBV10-3,.,16,TRBD2,TRBJ2-1,TGTGCCATCAGTGGCCCCAGCGGGACCTCCTACAATGAGCAGTTCTTC,CAISGPSGTSYNEQFF
TRBV19,.,15,TRBD1,TRBJ1-5,TGTGCCAGTAGTATAGTAGGGGGCGGCAATCAGCCCCAGCATTTT,CASSIVGGGNQPQHF
TRBV28,.,16,TRBD1,TRBJ1-2,TGTGCCAGCAGTCAGACCGGGACAGAGTTTAACTATGGCTACACCTTC,CASSQTGTEFNYGYTF
TRBV30,.,10,.,TRBJ2-5,TGTGCCTGGAGTGGGGAGACCCAGTACTTC,CAWSGETQYF
TRBV10-1,.,13,.,TRBJ1-1,TGCGCCAGCAGTGAGAGGGGTTACACTGAAGCTTTCTTT,CASSERGYTEAFF
TRBV28,.,12,.,TRBJ2-7,TGTGCCAGCAGCAGGTCCCGTCGGGAGCAGTACTTC,CASSRSRREQYF
TRBV9,.,14,.,TRBJ2-7,TGTGCCAGCAGCCAATTTGGGGCAGCCTACGAGCAGTACTTC,CASSQFGAAYEQYF
TRBV2,.,13,.,TRBJ1-3,TGTGCCAGCCTACAGGACTCTGGAAACACCATATATTTT,CASLQDSGNTIYF
TRBV5-6,.,14,.,TRBJ2-5,TGTGCCAGCAGCTTGCCGGGGAGGAAAGAGACCCAGTACTTC,CASSLPGRKETQYF
TRBV30,.,14,TRBD2,TRBJ2-1,TGTGCCTGGAAGCCGGGACTAGTCTACAATGAGCAGTTCTTC,CAWKPGLVYNEQFF
TRBV5-1,.,15,TRBD1,TRBJ1-1,TGCGCCAGCAGCTGGGGAGGGGGCATGAACACTGAAGCTTTCTTT,CASSWGGGMNTEAFF
TRBV5-5,once,14,.,TRBJ1-5,TGTGCCAGCAGCCAAGGGACTGCAATCGCGCCCCAGCATTTT,CASSQGTAIAPQHF
TRBV5-1,.,11,.,TRBJ2-7,TGCGCCAGCCGCCAGTCCTACGAGCAGTACTTC,CASRQSYEQYF
TRBV6-1,.,14,.,TRBJ2-2,TGTGCCAGCAGGGGGGGACGAGACACCGGGGAGCTGTTTTTT,CASRGGRDTGELFF
TRBV7-8,.,15,TRBD2,TRBJ2-3,TGTGCCAGCAGCTTACGGCGGGAGTTCGCAGATACGCAGTATTTT,CASSLRREFADTQYF
TRBV15,.,14,.,TRBJ1-5,TGTGCCACCAGCAGAGCAGGTCGCAATCAGCCCCAGCATTTT,CATSRAGRNQPQHF
TRBV6-5,.,14,TRBD1,TRBJ1-2,TGTGCCAGCAGTTACTCGACAGGGGTGGCTGGCTACACCTTC,CASSYSTGVAGYTF
TRBV6-1,.,15,TRBD1,TRBJ2-7,TGTGCCAGCAGGGGACCGGGACAGGGGATCCACGAGCAGTACTTC,CASRGPGQGIHEQYF
TRBV9,few,16,.,TRBJ2-2,TGTGCCAGCAGAGGACAGAATTTAGGGGACACCGGGGAGCTGTTTTTT,CASRGQNLGDTGELFF
TRBV12-5,once,17,TRBD2,TRBJ2-1,TGTGCTAGTGGTAAAGGACTAGCGGGAGGGCCAGGTAATGAGCAGTTCTTC,CASGKGLAGGPGNEQFF
TRBV10-2,.,16,.,TRBJ2-7,TGCGCCAGCAGTGAGTCGATTGTCGGTCCCCTCGACGAGCAGTACTTC,CASSESIVGPLDEQYF
TRBV30,.,15,.,TRBJ2-7,TGTGCCTGGAGAGAGGGGGGGCAGTCTACCTACGAGCAGTACTTC,CAWREGGQSTYEQYF
TRBV19,.,15,.,TRBJ1-5,TGTGCCAGTAGTATTGGGGGACATCAGGAGTTCCCCCAGCATTTT,CASSIGGHQEFPQHF
TRBV6-5,.,13,.,TRBJ1-1,TGTGCCAGCAGCTACTACAGGGAAGGGGGAGCTTTCTTT,CASSYYREGGAFF
TRBV30,once,15,.,TRBJ1-5,TGTGCCTGGAGTGAAACAGGGCCCCTCAATCAGCCCCAGCATTTT,CAWSETGPLNQPQHF
TRBV19,.,16,TRBD1,TRBJ2-3,TGTGCCAGTAGTTCGGACAGGGACCGTCGCACAGATACGCAGTATTTT,CASSSDRDRRTDTQYF
TRBV6-1,.,15,TRBD1,TRBJ1-1,TGTGCCAGCAGTCGCTCGACAGGGCCGAACACTGAAGCTTTCTTT,CASSRSTGPNTEAFF
TRBV28,.,13,.,TRBJ1-1,TGTGCCAGCAGTTTACAGGCGAACACTGAAGCTTTCTTT,CASSLQANTEAFF
TRBV9,.,15,.,TRBJ2-7,TGTGCCAGCAGCGGTAGGGCGGGGGCCTCCTACGAGCAGTACTTC,CASSGRAGASYEQYF
TRBV5-1,.,15,.,TRBJ2-3,TGCGCCAGCAGCTTGGCCGACAGAGACACAGATACGCAGTATTTT,CASSLADRDTDTQYF
TRBV27,.,15,TRBD1,TRBJ1-3,TGTGCCAGCAGGCCGGGACAGGGGAATGGAAACACCATATATTTT,CASRPGQGNGNTIYF
TRBV28,.,15,.,TRBJ1-2,TGTGCCAGCAGCCCCCGCGGGGAGGGTAACTATGGCTACACCTTC,CASSPRGEGNYGYTF
TRBV29-1,.,13,TRBD1,TRBJ1-5,TGCAGCGCGGGACAGGGGATCAATCAGCCCCAGCATTTT,CSAGQGINQPQHF
TRBV19,.,14,TRBD1,TRBJ1-2,TGTGCCAGTAACCCGACAGGGACGTTCTATGGCTACACCTTC,CASNPTGTFYGYTF
TRBV11-2,.,17,TRBD2,TRBJ2-3,TGTGCCAGCAGCTTAGATGGTGCGGGAGGGCCGTCGGGTACGCAGTATTTT,CASSLDGAGGPSGTQYF